A single sample gave rise to the 14 T cell receptor beta chains below, sequenced in a study of cytomegalovirus exposure and HLA in healthy donors. With 60 Vbeta and 13 Jbeta primers, the PCR was carried out. The protocol was immunoSEQ multiplex PCR, while the TCRdb copy is restricted to in-frame clones and leaves out a portion. The sample comprises some 130,000 clones, roughly four fifths of which are singletons, and approximately 10% rests with the top ten. The specimen was PBMCs. All receptors come from a woman in her 50s in good health and CMV-seropositive.

This clone was picked up a small number of times. This chain uses TRBV7-8 with TRBJ1-5; TRBD1 matches at 7 bases. CDR3 length equals 16 residues. Per the germline V gene, CDR1 is SGHVS and CDR2 is FQNEAQ. J was trimmed by 3 bases and V by 4 bases; bases with no gene match: 9. CDR3 amino acids: CASSSRDRGVNQPQHF. CDR3 nucleotides: TGTGCCAGCAGCTCCCGGGACAGAGGCGTCAATCAGCCCCAGCATTTT.

The chain links TRBV7-2 to TRBJ1-2; TRBD1 matches at 9 bases. This CDR3 has 17 residues. V dropped 5 bases and J dropped 8; count of bases not matched to a gene: 18. Germline V gene data show CDR1 as SGHTA and CDR2 as FQGNSA. CDR3 sequence (DNA): TGTGCCAGCAGCCCCTTACCTCTGCGGGACAGGGAGATCGGCTACACCTTC. This translates into CASSPLPLRDREIGYTF.

This sequence joins TRBV6-5 and TRBJ1-2; D gene uncertain. Trimming took 2 bases from V and 2 from J, leaving 12 bases between them. The CDR3 spans 15 residues. CDR1 is MNHEY, CDR2 SVGAGI, per germline. The CDR3 sequence: CASSYVGVENYGYTF. In DNA, the CDR3 is TGTGCCAGCAGTTACGTAGGAGTAGAGAACTATGGCTACACCTTC.

Here the CDR3 reads CASSLREGGVSSYEQYF. In DNA form, the CDR3 reads TGCGCCAGCAGCTTGAGAGAAGGCGGGGTGAGCTCCTACGAGCAGTACTTC. The chain is built from TRBV5-1 and TRBJ2-7; weak D call: TRBD2 (6 bases). Trimming removed 1 base from V and 0 bases from J, with 17 bases in between. Looked up from germline, CDR1 is SGHRS and CDR2 is YFSETQ. The CDR3 extends over 17 amino acids.

The chain is built from TRBV28 and TRBJ2-3; tentative D call: TRBD2 (6 bases). CDR1 and CDR2 from the germline V gene are MDHEN and SYDVKM. V gave up 3 bases and J gave up 0 bases, with 7 bases separating them. The CDR3 is 14 residues long. The CDR3 sequence is CASSLAGSTDTQYF. As DNA, the CDR3 is TGTGCCAGCAGTTTGGCGGGGAGCACAGATACGCAGTATTTT.

The chain recombines TRBV4-2 with TRBJ1-4; D call uncertain. The ends were cut back, 0 bases at V and 0 bases at J, with 11 bases in the middle. CDR1 and CDR2 (germline): LGHNA, YNFKEQ. The CDR3 totals 17 residues. CDR3 sequence reads: CASSQDPTLATNEKLFF. Written as DNA, the CDR3 is TGTGCCAGCAGCCAAGATCCAACGCTAGCAACTAATGAAAAACTGTTTTTT.

This chain connects TRBV27 to TRBJ1-1, with a weak D call TRBD1 (5 bases). Trimming took 3 bases from V and 4 from J, leaving 12 bases between them. Germline V gene data show CDR1 as MNHEY and CDR2 as SMNVEV (reference sequence). The CDR3 spans 14 residues. CDR3 nucleotide sequence: TGTGCCAGCAGTTTCTATTCCGGGGGCACTGAAGCTTTCTTT. This sequence encodes CASSFYSGGTEAFF.

This clone came up a few times. V is TRBV5-4 and J is TRBJ2-7; tentative D call: TRBD1 (6 bases). This CDR3 is 14 amino acids long. V lost 3 bases and J 5 bases, leaving 15 bases between the germline ends. The germline V gene encodes CDR1 SGHNT and CDR2 YYREEE (reference sequence). The CDR3 here is CASSWGPGLDEQYF. The CDR3 nucleotides are TGTGCCAGCAGCTGGGGGCCGGGATTGGACGAGCAGTACTTC. Supplemented by reference TRBV5-4 and TRBJ2-7, the full variable domain reads ETGVTQSPTHLIKTRGQQVTLRCSSQSGHNTVSWYQQALGQGPQFIFQYYREEENGRGNFPPRFSGLQFPNYSSELNVNALELDDSALYLCASSWGPGLDEQYFGPGTRLTVT.

This clone was detected once. This chain uses TRBV7-6 with TRBJ1-3; 9 bases align to TRBD1. V was pared by 6 bases and J by 0 bases, with 6 bases of the junction left unmatched. In germline, CDR1 is SGHVS, CDR2 FNYEAQ. The CDR3 extends over 16 amino acids. The CDR3: CASSPTGGSSGNTIYF. CDR3 in DNA: TGTGCCAGCAGTCCAACAGGGGGCAGCTCTGGAAACACCATATATTTT. The full variable domain, completed using reference TRBV7-6 and TRBJ1-3, is GAGVSQSPRYKVTKRGQDVALRCDPISGHVSLYWYRQALGQGPEFLTYFNYEAQQDKSGLPNDRFSAERPEGSISTLTIQRTEQRDSAMYRCASSPTGGSSGNTIYFGEGSWLTVV.

The chain has TRBV9 and TRBJ2-3; 7 nucleotides align to TRBD2. Germline V gives CDR1 SGDLS, CDR2 YYNGEE. V lost 0 bases and J lost 2; bases outside the gene matches: 9. This CDR3 is built from 17 residues. The CDR3 coding sequence is TGTGCCAGCAGCGTAGGACTGGCGGGGGAGCCCACAGATACGCAGTATTTT. This encodes CASSVGLAGEPTDTQYF.

This sequence joins TRBV5-8 and TRBJ2-7; D remains unclear. The CDR3 has 12 residues. The germline V gene has CDR1 SGHTS and CDR2 YDEGEE. Trimming cost V 0 bases and J 5 bases, with 6 bases left between them. The CDR3 loop reads CASSLAVHEQYF. The DNA for the CDR3 is TGTGCCAGCAGCTTGGCAGTCCACGAGCAGTACTTC.

This clone appeared a single time. The chain is built from TRBV19 and TRBJ2-7; D is perhaps TRBD2 (5 bases). This CDR3 spans 12 amino acids. CDR1 is LNHDA and CDR2 is SQIVND in the germline V gene (reference sequence). V was cut by 5 bases and J by 7 bases, with 12 bases left in between. CDR3 in amino acids: CASSPRGSEQYF. The CDR3 nucleotides are TGTGCCAGTAGTCCCCGAGGGTCTGAGCAGTACTTC. Complete variable domain (other parts from reference TRBV19 and TRBJ2-7): DGGITQSPKYLFRKEGQNVTLSCEQNLNHDAMYWYRQDPGQGLRLIYYSQIVNDFQKGDIAEGYSVSREKKESFPLTVTSAQKNPTAFYLCASSPRGSEQYFGPGTRLTVT.

The chain uses TRBV14 and TRBJ2-5; maybe TRBD2 (5 bases). Per germline, CDR1 SGHDN and CDR2 FVKESK. V dropped 3 bases and J dropped 5 bases, with 16 bases sitting between them. This CDR3 has 15 residues. Here the CDR3 DNA reads TGTGCCAGCAGCCAGCTATCCGGGCAGCGGGAGACCCAGTACTTC. It codes for CASSQLSGQRETQYF.

The J gene is TRBJ2-7, the V gene TRBV7-2; TRBD1 matches 12 bases. Per germline, CDR1 SGHTA and CDR2 FQGNSA. This CDR3 is built from 17 residues. With 5 bases clipped from V and 7 bases from J, the junction kept 15 bases outside the gene matches. This CDR3 is CASSRRNRDRGLGEQYF. As DNA, the CDR3 is TGTGCCAGCAGCCGAAGAAACCGGGACAGGGGGCTTGGAGAGCAGTACTTC.